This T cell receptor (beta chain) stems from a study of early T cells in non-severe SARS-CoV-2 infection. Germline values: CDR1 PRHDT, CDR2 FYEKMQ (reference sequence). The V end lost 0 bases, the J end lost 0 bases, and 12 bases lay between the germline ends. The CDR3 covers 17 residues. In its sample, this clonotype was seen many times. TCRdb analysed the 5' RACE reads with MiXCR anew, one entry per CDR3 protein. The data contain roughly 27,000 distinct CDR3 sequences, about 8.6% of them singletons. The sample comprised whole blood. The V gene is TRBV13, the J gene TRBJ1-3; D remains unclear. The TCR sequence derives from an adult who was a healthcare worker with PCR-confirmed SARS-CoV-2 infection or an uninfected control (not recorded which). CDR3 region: CASSLGLIVGSGNTIYF. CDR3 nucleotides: TGTGCCAGCAGCTTAGGCCTAATCGTTGGCTCTGGAAACACCATATATTTT.